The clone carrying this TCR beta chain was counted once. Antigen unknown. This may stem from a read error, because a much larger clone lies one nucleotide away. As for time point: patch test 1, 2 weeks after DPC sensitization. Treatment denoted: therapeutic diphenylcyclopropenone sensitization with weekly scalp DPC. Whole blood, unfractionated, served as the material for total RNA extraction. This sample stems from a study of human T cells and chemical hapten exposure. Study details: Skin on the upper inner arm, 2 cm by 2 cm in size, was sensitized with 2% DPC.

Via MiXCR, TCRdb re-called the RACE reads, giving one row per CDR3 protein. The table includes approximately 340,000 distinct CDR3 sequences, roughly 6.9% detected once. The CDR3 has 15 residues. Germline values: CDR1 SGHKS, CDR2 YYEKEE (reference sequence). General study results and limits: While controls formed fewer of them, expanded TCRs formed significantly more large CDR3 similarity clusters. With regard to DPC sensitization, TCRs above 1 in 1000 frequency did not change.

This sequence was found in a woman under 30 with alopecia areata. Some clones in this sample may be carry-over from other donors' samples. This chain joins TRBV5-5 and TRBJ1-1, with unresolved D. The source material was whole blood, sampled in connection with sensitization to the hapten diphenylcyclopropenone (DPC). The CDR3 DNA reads TGTGTCAGCAGCTTGGGTGGCGGGCGCTTCGCGGGAGCTTTCTTT. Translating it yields CVSSLGGGRFAGAFF.